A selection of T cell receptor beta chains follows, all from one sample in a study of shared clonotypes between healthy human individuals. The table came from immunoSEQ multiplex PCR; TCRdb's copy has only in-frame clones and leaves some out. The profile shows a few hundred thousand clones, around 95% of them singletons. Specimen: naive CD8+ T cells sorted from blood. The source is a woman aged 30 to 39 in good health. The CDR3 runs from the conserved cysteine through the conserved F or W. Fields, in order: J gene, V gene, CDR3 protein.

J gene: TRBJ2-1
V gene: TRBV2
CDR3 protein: CASRGAGQGPYNEQFF

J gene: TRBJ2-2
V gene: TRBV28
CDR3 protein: CASSWTGSTGELFF

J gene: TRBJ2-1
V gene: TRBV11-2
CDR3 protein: CASSSVVGTLVEQFF

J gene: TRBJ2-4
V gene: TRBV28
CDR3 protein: CASSLWGDSSKNIQYF

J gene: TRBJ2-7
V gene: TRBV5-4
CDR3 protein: CASSPTVGLAYEQYF

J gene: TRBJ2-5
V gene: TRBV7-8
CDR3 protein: CASSSTGQGTETQYF

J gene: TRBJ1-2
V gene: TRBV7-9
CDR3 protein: CASSDGSGFYGYTF

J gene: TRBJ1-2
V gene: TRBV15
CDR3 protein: CATSRTRPWGQEIYNYGYTF

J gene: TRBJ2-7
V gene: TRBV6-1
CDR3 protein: CASRPGTGYEQYF

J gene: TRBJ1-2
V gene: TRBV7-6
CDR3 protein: CASSRGAGDGYTF

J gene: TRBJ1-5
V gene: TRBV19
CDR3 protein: CASIAWAGGLHQPQHF

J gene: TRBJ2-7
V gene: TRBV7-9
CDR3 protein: CASRSPTDLYEQYF

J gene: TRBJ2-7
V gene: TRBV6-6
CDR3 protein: CASGSYEQYF

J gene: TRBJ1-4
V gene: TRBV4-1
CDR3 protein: CASSRFSGGGDEKLFF

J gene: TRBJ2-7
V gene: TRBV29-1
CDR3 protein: CSVEWGQYQNYEQYF

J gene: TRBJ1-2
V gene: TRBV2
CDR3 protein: CATDDRVFNGYTF

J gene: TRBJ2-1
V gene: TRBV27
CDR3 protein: CASRQLAGGVNEQFF

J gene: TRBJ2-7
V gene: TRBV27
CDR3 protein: CASSLRSAGDYEQYF

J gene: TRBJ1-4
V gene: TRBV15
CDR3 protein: CATSRDRTLGGEKLFF

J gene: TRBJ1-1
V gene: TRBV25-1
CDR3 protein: CASRQGQGYTEAFF

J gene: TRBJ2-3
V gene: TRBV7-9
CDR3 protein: CASSSASGGTDTQYF

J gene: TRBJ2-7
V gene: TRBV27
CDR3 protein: CASSLGAGPHEQYF

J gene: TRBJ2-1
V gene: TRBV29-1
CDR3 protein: CSVEREAGSEQFF

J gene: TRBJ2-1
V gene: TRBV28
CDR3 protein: CASSLNGLVNEQFF

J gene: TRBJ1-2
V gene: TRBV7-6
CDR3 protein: CASSSNRRGIYGYTF

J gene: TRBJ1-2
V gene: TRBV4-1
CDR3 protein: CASSQDRNFNYGYTF

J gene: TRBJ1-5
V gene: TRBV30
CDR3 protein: CAWSVGYSNQPQHF

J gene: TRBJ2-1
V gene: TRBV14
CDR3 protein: CASSHTSGNEQFF

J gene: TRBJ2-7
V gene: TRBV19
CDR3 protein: CASTAGRGYEQYF

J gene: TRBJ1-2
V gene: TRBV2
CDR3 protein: CASSEASVRDGYTF

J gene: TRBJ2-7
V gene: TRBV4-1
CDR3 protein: CASSQPVGVEQYF

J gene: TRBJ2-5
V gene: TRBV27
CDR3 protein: CASSRSFGRSLYQETQYF

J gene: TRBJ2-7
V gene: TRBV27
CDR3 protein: CASSPSRGESSYEQYF

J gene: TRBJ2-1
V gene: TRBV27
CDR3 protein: CASSITSGIDNEQFF

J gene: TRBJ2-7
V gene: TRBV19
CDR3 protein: CASSIGENEQYF

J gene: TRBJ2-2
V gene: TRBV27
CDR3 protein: CASSSRRGPGELFF

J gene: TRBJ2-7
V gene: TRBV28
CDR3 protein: CASSLRFYEQYF

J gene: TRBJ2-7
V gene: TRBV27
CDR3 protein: CASFGATGQYF

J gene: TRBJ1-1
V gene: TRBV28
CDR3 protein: CASRRTGNTEAFF

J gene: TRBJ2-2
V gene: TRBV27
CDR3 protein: CARRTSGSNTGELFF

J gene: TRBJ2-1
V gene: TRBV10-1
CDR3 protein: CASSESRLDDEQFF

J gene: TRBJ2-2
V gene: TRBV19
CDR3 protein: CASFPRESTNTGELFF

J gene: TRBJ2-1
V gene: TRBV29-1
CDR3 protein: CSAPSGGTSGYALSYNEQFF

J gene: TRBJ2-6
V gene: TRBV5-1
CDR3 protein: CASSSGAGANVLTF

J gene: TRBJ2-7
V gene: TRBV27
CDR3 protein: CASSLGVPPREQYF

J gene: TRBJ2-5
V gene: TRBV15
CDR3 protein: CATCAGHQETQYF

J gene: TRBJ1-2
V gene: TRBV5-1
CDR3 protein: CASSLFAGVGGYTF

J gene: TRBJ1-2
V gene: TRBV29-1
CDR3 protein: CSVENDRREDGYTF

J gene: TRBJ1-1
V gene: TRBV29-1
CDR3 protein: CSVYGGNTEAFF

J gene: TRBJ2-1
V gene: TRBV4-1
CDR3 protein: CASSPRLAGGPSYNEQFF

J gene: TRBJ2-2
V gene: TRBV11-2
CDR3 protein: CASSFEGGTNTGELFF

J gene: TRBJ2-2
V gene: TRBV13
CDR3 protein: CASSSGPTGELFF

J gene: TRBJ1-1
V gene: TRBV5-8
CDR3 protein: CASSLVRDNYTEAFF

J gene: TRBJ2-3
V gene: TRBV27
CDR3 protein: CASSQLAGVHVGTQYF

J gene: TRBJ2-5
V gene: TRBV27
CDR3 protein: CASSLLERETQYF